The present T cell receptor (beta chain) was sequenced within a study of radiotherapy plus CTLA-4 blockade in lung cancer. General study results and limits: Interferon-beta, together with early blood T cell clone dynamics, reportedly best predicted response.

Concerning this clone itself: Antigen unknown.

Patients had chemo-refractory metastatic non-small-cell lung cancer and received focal radiation plus CTLA-4 blockade that used ipilimumab. Assay used: immunoSEQ multiplex PCR; TCRdb lists only in-frame clones, some missing. The data hold about 28,000 clones, with roughly 80% observed a single time. Germline V gene sequence: CDR1 KGHSH, CDR2 LQKENI. CDR3 length: 13 residues. V was clipped by 5 bases and J by 3 bases, with 8 bases between them. The origin of this receptor is a human donor with non-small cell lung cancer who had stable disease on radiotherapy plus ipilimumab. The source was peripheral blood, collected from a patient treated with radiotherapy plus ipilimumab. J is TRBJ1-5 and V is TRBV18, with D uncertain. Here the CDR3 DNA reads TGTGCCAGCTCAAATCAGCCCAATCAGCCCCAGCATTTT. Protein: CASSNQPNQPQHF.